This T cell receptor (beta chain) was identified in a study of cytomegalovirus exposure and HLA in healthy donors. Primers for the PCR totalled 60 Vbeta and 13 Jbeta. Produced via immunoSEQ multiplex PCR; TCRdb's table is partial and in-frame only. Altogether 120,000 to 150,000 clones are present, roughly 62% being singletons, with the ten largest covering around 4%. Study-wide findings and caveats: Researchers reported in a later analysis that common viral pathogens appeared linked to several top clusters. For most TCR beta V segments, an earlier analysis put the productive rate at about 90% or about 30% of the time. Most TCRs appeared rarely, but some public TCRs recurred in many donors. Further analysis, carried out later, found HLA-associated TCR beta chains more clonally expanded than equally common other chains.

Unmatched junction bases numbered 13, after V lost 4 bases and J lost 3 bases. CDR1 is SGHDT and CDR2 is YYEEEE in the germline V gene. The CDR3 is 16 amino acids. To note about this clone: The antigen remains unidentified.

This sequence was found in a man aged 60-69 years in good health and CMV-seronegative. Sequencing input: PBMCs. V and J are TRBV5-6 and TRBJ2-7; 7 nucleotides align to TRBD1. The CDR3 loop is CASSPTPGTDYYEQYF. The CDR3 region has the DNA TGTGCCAGCAGCCCCACTCCCGGGACAGACTACTACGAGCAGTACTTC. Full variable domain (remainder filled in from reference TRBV5-6 and TRBJ2-7): DAGVTQSPTHLIKTRGQQVTLRCSPKSGHDTVSWYQQALGQGPQFIFQYYEEEERQRGNFPDRFSGHQFPNYSSELNVNALLLGDSALYLCASSPTPGTDYYEQYFGPGTRLTVT.